The 17 T cell receptor beta chains in this list originate from one sample, sequenced in a study of response to subunit inactivated influenza vaccine. MiXCR, applied by TCRdb to the RT-PCR reads, yields one record per CDR3 protein. The sample yields 300,000 to 350,000 distinct CDR3 sequences, roughly 22% seen once. The sequenced sample was PBMCs from blood, obtained approximately 22 months after vaccination. The source of these receptors is a man aged 50 to 69 who received an inactivated influenza vaccine.

V is TRBV6-2 or TRBV6-3 and J is TRBJ2-5; 8 bases are shared with TRBD2. The CDR3 is 18 amino acids. In germline, CDR1 is MNHEY, CDR2 SVGEGT. Losses at the gene ends were 2 bases for V and 3 bases for J; bases not matched to a gene: 14. CDR3 in DNA: TGTGCCAGCAGTTACGGGTTGGGGATAGCGGGATCGAAAGAGACCCAGTACTTC. Translating it yields CASSYGLGIAGSKETQYF.

The rearrangement uses TRBV20-1 and TRBJ2-3; the D is unclear. The germline V gene encodes CDR1 DFQATT and CDR2 SNEGSKA (reference sequence). This CDR3 comprises 14 residues. V gave up 3 bases and J gave up 1 base, with 11 bases separating them. CDR3 nucleotide sequence: TGCAGTGCTAGTGCCCGGCCGGGCACAGATACGCAGTATTTT. Protein sequence: CSASARPGTDTQYF.

In its sample, this clonotype was seen a few times. This chain links TRBV12-3 or TRBV12-4 with TRBJ1-2; D gene ambiguous. V dropped 5 bases and J dropped 12 bases, with 16 bases sitting between them. The CDR3 is 12 residues long. The CDR3 DNA follows: TGTGCCAGCAGTAGGGCCGCGACAAAGGACACCTTC. Translating it yields CASSRAATKDTF.

This clonotype was recorded a few times. The genes are TRBV30 and TRBJ2-7; D possibly matches TRBD1 or TRBD2 (5 bases each). Trimming cost V 4 bases and J 4 bases, with 20 bases left between them. In germline, CDR1 is GTSNPN, CDR2 SVGIG (reference sequence). The CDR3 is 15 amino acids. The chain's CDR3 is CAWTPLGQGEYEQYF. In DNA, the CDR3 is TGTGCCTGGACCCCCCTGGGGCAGGGAGAATACGAGCAGTACTTC.

The gene calls are TRBV29-1 and TRBJ2-1; no firm D call. With 0 bases removed from V and 4 bases from J, the gap between germline ends came to 10 bases. The CDR3 is made up of 14 amino acids. Germline V gives CDR1 SQVTM, CDR2 ANQGSEA. The CDR3 DNA follows: TGCAGCGTTGAAGATCGAACCGCGTACAATGAGCAGTTCTTC. Amino acids: CSVEDRTAYNEQFF.

The V gene is TRBV3-1, the J gene TRBJ1-1; weak D call: TRBD1 (5 bases). CDR3 size: 15 residues. The germline gives CDR1 LGHDT, CDR2 YNNKEL (reference sequence). V gave up 4 bases and J gave up 5 bases, with 17 bases separating them. The DNA of the CDR3 is TGTGCCAGCAGCCCCTCTGGCAGGGACGGTACTGAAGCTTTCTTT. Translation gives CASSPSGRDGTEAFF.

This clonotype was counted a few times. The chain carries TRBV20-1 and TRBJ2-2; D remains unclear. In germline, CDR1 is DFQATT, CDR2 SNEGSKA (reference sequence). The length of the CDR3 is 11 residues. V was pared by 1 base and J by 6 bases, with 3 bases between. CDR3 DNA sequence: TGCAGTGCTAGAGTGTCCGGGGAGCTGTTTTTT. Protein sequence: CSARVSGELFF.

The V and J genes are TRBV20-1 and TRBJ1-2; TRBD1 is a possible D gene (5 bases). Per germline, CDR1 DFQATT and CDR2 SNEGSKA (reference sequence). CDR3 length: 15 amino acids. V was clipped by 6 bases and J by 4 bases, with 21 bases between them. The CDR3 reads CSAPPGLPGTYGYTF. For the CDR3, the DNA is TGCAGTGCCCCACCAGGACTCCCAGGGACCTATGGCTACACCTTC.

This clonotype was seen repeatedly, ten times or more. J is TRBJ2-2 and V is TRBV7-2, with 9 bases matching TRBD1. CDR1 and CDR2 (germline): SGHTA, FQGNSA. The CDR3 extends over 15 amino acids. J was trimmed by 3 bases and V by 5 bases; bases with no gene match: 4. CDR3 loop: CASSAQGAYTGELFF. In nucleotides, the CDR3 is TGTGCCAGCAGCGCACAGGGGGCTTACACCGGGGAGCTGTTTTTT.

The rearrangement uses TRBV11-2 and TRBJ1-6; D gene uncertain. The CDR3 has 14 amino acids. CDR1 and CDR2 (germline): SGHAT, FQNNGV. The V end lost 6 bases, the J end lost 7 bases, and 13 bases lay between the germline ends. CDR3 region: CASRQGQTNSPLHF. The CDR3, as DNA: TGTGCCAGCAGACAAGGGCAGACAAATTCACCCCTCCACTTT.

This clonotype was found a few times. The rearrangement uses TRBV20-1 and TRBJ2-7; D is unresolved. CDR3 length: 13 amino acids. V was trimmed by 2 bases and J by 0 bases, leaving 8 bases between them. CDR1 is DFQATT, CDR2 SNEGSKA, per germline (reference sequence). The CDR3 loop is CSARSVDSYEQYF. For the CDR3, the DNA is TGCAGTGCTAGATCGGTCGACTCCTACGAGCAGTACTTC.

The V call is TRBV20-1, the J call TRBJ2-3, with 8 nucleotides matching TRBD2. V lost 1 base, J lost 5 bases, and 5 bases stayed unmatched. Germline values: CDR1 DFQATT, CDR2 SNEGSKA (reference sequence). The CDR3 has 14 amino acids. Here the CDR3 reads CSARAGGALDTQYF. CDR3 DNA sequence: TGCAGTGCTAGAGCCGGGGGGGCATTAGATACGCAGTATTTT.

A few counts support this clonotype. This chain uses TRBV10-3 with TRBJ1-2; TRBD1 is a possible D gene (5 bases). Trimming pared 4 bases from V and 2 bases from J, leaving 8 bases between. The CDR3 length is 13 residues. Looked up from germline, CDR1 is ENHRY and CDR2 is SYGVKD. As DNA, the CDR3 is TGTGCCATCAGTGGAGACAGAAACTATGGCTACACCTTC. Translation gives CAISGDRNYGYTF.

This clonotype showed up just a few times. The DNA for the CDR3 is TGTGCCAGCAGCCCCGAGGCCCGCACCTACGAGCAGTACTTC. It codes for CASSPEARTYEQYF. The rearrangement uses TRBV3-1 and TRBJ2-7; no reliable D call. Germline V gene lookup returns CDR1 LGHDT and CDR2 YNNKEL (reference sequence). The CDR3 runs to 14 residues. Deletions cut 4 bases from V and 2 bases from J, with 12 bases between.

The chain carries TRBV4-2 and TRBJ1-2; 8 bases are shared with TRBD1. Germline V gene sequence: CDR1 LGHNA, CDR2 YNFKEQ. Losses at the gene ends were 3 bases for V and 9 bases for J; bases not matched to a gene: 15. The CDR3 has 16 amino acids. The DNA of the CDR3 is TGTGCCAGCAGCCACGGGCAAAGGACAGGGAAAAGGAGCTACACCTTC. As protein: CASSHGQRTGKRSYTF.

The chain couples TRBV10-3 to TRBJ2-2, with 8 positions matching TRBD1. The germline gives CDR1 ENHRY, CDR2 SYGVKD. The CDR3 length is 15 residues. J lost 3 bases, V lost 5 bases, and 5 bases had no gene match. The CDR3 sequence is CAISRQGTDTGELFF. Written as DNA, the CDR3 is TGTGCCATCAGTAGACAGGGGACCGACACCGGGGAGCTGTTTTTT.

The J gene is TRBJ2-2, the V gene TRBV30, with D tentatively TRBD1 (6 bases). The ends were cut back, 2 bases at V and 1 base at J, with 11 bases in the middle. Looked up from germline, CDR1 is GTSNPN and CDR2 is SVGIG (reference sequence). CDR3 length equals 15 residues. The CDR3 loop reads CAWSMGALNTGELFF. The CDR3 DNA reads as TGTGCCTGGAGTATGGGGGCCTTGAACACCGGGGAGCTGTTTTTT.